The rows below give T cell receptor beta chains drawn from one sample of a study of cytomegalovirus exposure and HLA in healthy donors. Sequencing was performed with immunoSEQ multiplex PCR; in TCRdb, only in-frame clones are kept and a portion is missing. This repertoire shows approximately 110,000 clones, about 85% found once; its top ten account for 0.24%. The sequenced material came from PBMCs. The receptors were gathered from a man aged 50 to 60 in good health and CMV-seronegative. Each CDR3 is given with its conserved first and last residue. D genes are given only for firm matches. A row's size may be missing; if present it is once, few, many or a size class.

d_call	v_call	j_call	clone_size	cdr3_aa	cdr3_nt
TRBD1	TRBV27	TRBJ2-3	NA	CASSLGQGPDTQYF	TGTGCCAGCAGTTTGGGACAGGGCCCAGATACGCAGTATTTT
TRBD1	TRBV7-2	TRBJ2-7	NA	CASSLRRDRAGEQYF	TGTGCCAGCAGCTTACGTAGGGACAGGGCGGGAGAGCAGTACTTC
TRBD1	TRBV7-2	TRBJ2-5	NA	CASSLGQLETQYF	TGTGCCAGCAGCCTGGGACAGCTAGAGACCCAGTACTTC
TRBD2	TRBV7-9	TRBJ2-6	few	CASSLGGVGANVLTF	TGTGCCAGCAGCCTGGGAGGGGTTGGGGCCAACGTCCTGACTTTC
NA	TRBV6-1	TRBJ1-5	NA	CASSEVRVVHNQPQHF	TGTGCCAGCAGTGAGGTCAGGGTTGTGCACAATCAGCCCCAGCATTTT
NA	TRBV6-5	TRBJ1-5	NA	CASSYGPANEPQHF	TGTGCCAGCAGTTACGGGCCCGCCAACGAGCCCCAGCATTTT
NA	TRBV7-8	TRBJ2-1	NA	CASSAPRRHDPHNEQFF	TGTGCCAGCAGCGCCCCCCGGAGGCATGATCCCCACAATGAGCAGTTCTTC
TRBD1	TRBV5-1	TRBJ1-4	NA	CASSRERDRREKLFF	TGCGCCAGCAGCCGTGAACGGGACAGACGTGAAAAACTGTTTTTT
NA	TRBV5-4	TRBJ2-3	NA	CASSLGLAMGTQYF	TGTGCCAGCAGCTTGGGGCTAGCGATGGGTACGCAGTATTTT
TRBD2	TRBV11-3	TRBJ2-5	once	CASSLRLAGGPEETQYF	TGTGCCAGCAGCTTGAGACTAGCGGGAGGGCCAGAAGAGACCCAGTACTTC
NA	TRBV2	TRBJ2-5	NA	CASSDSGGFIQETQYF	TGTGCCAGCAGTGATTCCGGGGGTTTCATCCAAGAGACCCAGTACTTC
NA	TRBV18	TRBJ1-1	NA	CASSPGTQNTEAFF	TGTGCCAGCTCACCAGGGACACAGAACACTGAAGCTTTCTTT
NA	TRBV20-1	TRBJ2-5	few	CSASGEETQYF	TGCAGTGCTAGCGGAGAAGAGACCCAGTACTTC
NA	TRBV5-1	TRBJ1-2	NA	CASSIQNRSDRYGYTF	TGCGCCAGCAGCATACAAAACAGGAGCGACCGCTATGGCTACACCTTC
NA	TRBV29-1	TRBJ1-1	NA	CSVEGLASGRVAEAFF	TGCAGCGTTGAGGGTCTGGCCTCAGGCAGGGTCGCTGAAGCTTTCTTT
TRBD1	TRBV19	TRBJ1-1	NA	CASSIGGDRGGTEAFF	TGTGCCAGTAGTATAGGTGGGGACAGGGGAGGAACTGAAGCTTTCTTT
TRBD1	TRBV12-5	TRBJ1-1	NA	CASGWDSNAEAFF	TGTGCTAGTGGTTGGGACAGTAACGCTGAAGCTTTCTTT
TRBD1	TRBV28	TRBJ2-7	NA	CASTFGQAYEQYF	TGTGCCAGCACTTTCGGACAGGCCTACGAGCAGTACTTC
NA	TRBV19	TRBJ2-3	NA	CASSLGLGTDTQYF	TGTGCCAGTAGTTTAGGACTGGGCACAGATACGCAGTATTTT
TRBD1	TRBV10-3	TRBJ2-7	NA	CAISQGARYEQYF	TGTGCCATCAGTCAGGGGGCAAGGTACGAGCAGTACTTC
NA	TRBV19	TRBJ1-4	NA	CASSAPGEKLFF	TGTGCCAGTAGTGCCCCGGGTGAAAAACTGTTTTTT
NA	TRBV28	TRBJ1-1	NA	CASRTGGTEAFF	TGTGCCAGCAGGACAGGAGGCACTGAAGCTTTCTTT
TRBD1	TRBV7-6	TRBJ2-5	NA	CASSFGQGRETQYF	TGTGCCAGCAGCTTCGGACAGGGACGAGAGACCCAGTACTTC
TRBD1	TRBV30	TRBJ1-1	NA	CAWSYEQGPWGTEAFF	TGTGCCTGGAGCTATGAACAGGGGCCATGGGGGACTGAAGCTTTCTTT
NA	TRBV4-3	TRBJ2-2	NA	CASSQIEGDTGELFF	TGCGCCAGCAGCCAGATAGAGGGGGACACCGGGGAGCTGTTTTTT
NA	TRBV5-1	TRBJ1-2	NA	CASSLGQPNYGYTF	TGCGCCAGCAGCTTGGGACAGCCTAACTATGGCTACACCTTC
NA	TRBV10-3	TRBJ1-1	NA	CAISQTENTEAFF	TGTGCCATCAGTCAGACAGAGAACACTGAAGCTTTCTTT